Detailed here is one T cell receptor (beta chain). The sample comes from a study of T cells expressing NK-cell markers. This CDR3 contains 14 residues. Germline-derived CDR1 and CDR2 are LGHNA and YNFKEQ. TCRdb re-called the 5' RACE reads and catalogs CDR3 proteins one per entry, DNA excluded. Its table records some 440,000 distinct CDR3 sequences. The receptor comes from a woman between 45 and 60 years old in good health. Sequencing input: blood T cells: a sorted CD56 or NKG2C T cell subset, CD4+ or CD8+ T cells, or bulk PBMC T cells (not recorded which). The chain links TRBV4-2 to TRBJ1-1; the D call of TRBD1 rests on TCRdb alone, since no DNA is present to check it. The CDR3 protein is CASSQTGWGTEAFF.